This T cell receptor beta chain was recovered during a study of blood T cell repertoires in COVID-19. Sequencing was performed with immunoSEQ multiplex PCR; in TCRdb, only in-frame clones are kept and a portion is missing. The repertoire holds 150,000 or so clones, with about 83% as singletons. V lost 0 bases to trimming and J lost 3 bases, with 15 bases between them. This CDR3 comprises 17 residues. Germline V CDR1 and CDR2: LGHNA, YSLEER. J is TRBJ1-3 and V is TRBV4-3; no clear D gene. The source of this sequence is a woman aged 45-59 years who had been exposed to COVID-19. Sequenced material: PBMCs or T cells enriched from blood (not recorded which). Here the CDR3 DNA reads TGCGCCAGCAGCCAAGATTCACGGGTTGTAGGTGGAAACACCATATATTTT. This translates into CASSQDSRVVGGNTIYF.